The 32 T cell receptor beta chains presented below share a single source sample, sequenced in a study of T cell repertoires in cytomegalovirus infection. Antigens for these TCRs are unknown. TCRdb analysed the reads with MiXCR anew, one entry per CDR3 protein. The table lists about 890,000 distinct CDR3 sequences, under 40% of them singletons. Specimen: cultured CD8+ T cells from PBMCs, collected from culture after CMV antigen stimulation. The receptors originated from a human donor in good health (CMV status not recorded). Some clones in this sample may be carry-over from other donors' samples.

The chain combines TRBV12-3 or TRBV12-4 with TRBJ2-2; D unclear. The CDR3 is 17 amino acids. V dropped 7 bases and J dropped 6 bases, with 24 bases sitting between them. CDR3 DNA: TGTGCCAGCATCGGTTGGGTAGGTCGTATTAATGCCGGGGAGCTGTTTTTT. The encoded protein is CASIGWVGRINAGELFF.

V gene TRBV20-1 combines with J gene TRBJ1-2, with D maybe TRBD1 (5 bases). The CDR3 has 16 residues. Germline CDR1 DFQATT, CDR2 SNEGSKA (reference sequence). Trimming took 2 bases from V and 1 from J, leaving 17 bases between them. The CDR3 bases are TGCAGTGCTAGATCCGGGGCAGGGAGAAGTAACTATGGCTACACCTTC. This translates into CSARSGAGRSNYGYTF.

The chain recombines TRBV23-1 with TRBJ1-5, with 7 bases lining up with TRBD1. TRBV23-1 is designated an ORF whose function remains uncertain. Unmatched junction bases numbered 11, after V lost 6 bases and J lost 6 bases. This CDR3 is built from 15 residues. The CDR3 reads CASSLGQWAGQPQHF. CDR3 DNA sequence: TGCGCCAGCAGCCTGGGACAGTGGGCTGGTCAGCCCCAGCATTTT.

This clonotype came up a few times. The junction does not match germline at one end; this may be a read error. The chain links TRBV7-7 to TRBJ2-1, with 8 bases lining up with TRBD2. CDR1 SSHAT and CDR2 FNYEAQ come from the germline V gene (reference sequence). This CDR3 comprises 17 residues. The CDR3 loop is CASSRARPGTSINEQFF. The CDR3 DNA reads TGTGCTAGCAGCCGTGCCCGTCCCGGGACTAGTATTAATGAGCAGTTCTTC. Full variable domain (outside the CDR3, taken from reference TRBV7-7 and TRBJ2-1): GAGVSQSPRYKVTKRGQDVTLRCDPISSHATLYWYQQALGQGPEFLTYFNYEAQPDKSGLPSDRFSAERPEGSISTLTIQRTEQRDSAMYRCASSRARPGTSINEQFFGPGTRLTVL.

CDR3 residues: CASSLKPVGYEQYV. CDR3 sequence (DNA): TGTGCCAGCAGTTTAAAGCCCGTGGGCTACGAGCAGTACGTC. V and J are TRBV27 and TRBJ2-7, with D hard to call. The V gene's germline CDR1 is MNHEY and CDR2 SMNVEV (reference sequence). Trimming removed 2 bases at V and 3 bases at J, with 11 bases between. The CDR3 length is 14 residues.

This chain links TRBV4-1 with TRBJ2-5; 7 nucleotides agree with TRBD1. CDR3 length equals 16 residues. CDR1 MGHRA and CDR2 YSYEKL come from the germline V gene. V was clipped by 0 bases and J by 2 bases; unmatched bases: 6. CDR3 amino acids: CASSQDAADRQETQYF. CDR3 nucleotide sequence: TGCGCCAGCAGCCAAGATGCCGCGGACAGGCAAGAGACCCAGTACTTC.

Comments on this clonotype: A much more abundant neighbour one base away suggests this may be a read error. This chain uses TRBV7-6 with TRBJ1-2; D is unclear. Trimming removed 1 base from V and 3 bases from J, with 6 bases in between. CDR1 and CDR2 from the germline V gene are SGHVS and FNYEAQ. The CDR3 contains 13 residues. CDR3 DNA: TGTGCCAGCAGCTTAGAGGGTGACTATGGCTACACCTTC. The encoded protein is CASSLEGDYGYTF. The variable domain in full, with the rest retrieved from reference TRBV7-6 and TRBJ1-2, is GAGVSQSPRYKVTKRGQDVALRCDPISGHVSLYWYRQALGQGPEFLTYFNYEAQQDKSGLPNDRFSAERPEGSISTLTIQRTEQRDSAMYRCASSLEGDYGYTFGSGTRLTVV.

The chain has TRBV10-3 and TRBJ2-5; D perhaps matches TRBD1 (6 bases). Trimming shortened V by 6 bases and J by 5 bases, and 22 bases separated the two germline ends. The CDR3 consists of 16 residues. Germline V gives CDR1 ENHRY, CDR2 SYGVKD. CDR3 sequence reads: CAISQQGAVNPETQYF. The DNA for the CDR3 is TGTGCCATCAGCCAACAGGGAGCCGTAAACCCCGAGACCCAGTACTTC.

This clonotype has a count of ten or more. The gene calls are TRBV7-6 and TRBJ1-1; D remains unclear. Germline-derived CDR1 and CDR2 are SGHVS and FNYEAQ. The V end lost 0 bases, the J end lost 1 base, and 12 bases lay between the germline ends. There are 16 residues in the CDR3. DNA of the CDR3: TGTGCCAGCAGCTTAGCCCCCTTAGAGAGGAACACTGAAGCTTTCTTT. Amino acid sequence: CASSLAPLERNTEAFF.

This clonotype was seen ten or more times. The genes are TRBV7-2 and TRBJ2-1; D might be TRBD2 (6 bases). This CDR3 contains 15 residues. The V gene lost 1 base and the J gene lost 2 bases, with 9 bases spanning the gap. Looked up from germline, CDR1 is SGHTA and CDR2 is FQGNSA. CDR3 residues: CASSLDAGTYNEQFF. In DNA, the CDR3 is TGTGCCAGCAGCTTAGATGCGGGGACCTACAATGAGCAGTTCTTC.

This chain joins TRBV4-1 and TRBJ2-5; tentatively, D is TRBD1 (5 bases). V was pared by 3 bases and J by 3 bases, with 17 bases between. This CDR3 has 16 residues. The germline V gene encodes CDR1 MGHRA and CDR2 YSYEKL. The CDR3 here is CASSHGLGVNEETQYF. In DNA, the CDR3 is TGCGCCAGCAGCCACGGCCTAGGGGTCAACGAAGAGACCCAGTACTTC.

A few counts support this clonotype. The chain recombines TRBV7-8 with TRBJ2-7; 7 nucleotides align to TRBD2. Trimming took 4 bases from V and 6 from J; bases not matched to a gene: 9. The CDR3 contains 14 residues. The germline gives CDR1 SGHVS, CDR2 FQNEAQ. This CDR3 reads CASSWASGEGEQYF. CDR3 DNA sequence: TGTGCCAGCAGCTGGGCTAGCGGCGAGGGCGAGCAGTACTTC.

V usage is TRBV10-3 and J usage is TRBJ1-1; D remains ambiguous. Trimming left V 4 bases short and J 0 bases short, with 12 bases between. The CDR3 sequence is 15 residues long. CDR1 is ENHRY and CDR2 is SYGVKD in the germline V gene. The CDR3 region has the DNA TGTGCCATCAGTGGGGGAGGCAACATGAACACTGAAGCTTTCTTT. Protein product: CAISGGGNMNTEAFF.

The chain recombines TRBV23-1 with TRBJ1-1; D gene ambiguous. TRBV23-1 is noted as an ORF with a role that remains uncertain. V was trimmed by 0 bases and J by 9 bases, leaving 8 bases between them. The CDR3 length is 12 residues. CDR3 nucleotides: TGCGCCAGCAGTCAATCGGGCGTCAAAGCTTTCTTT. This translates into CASSQSGVKAFF.

The chain carries TRBV6-2 or TRBV6-3 and TRBJ2-1; TRBD1 matches 9 bases. V shed 4 bases and J 7 bases; nucleotides not matched to a gene: 14. Germline values: CDR1 MNHEY, CDR2 SVGEGT. The CDR3 is 17 amino acids. CDR3 DNA: TGTGCCAGCAGTTCACCTCGGACAGGGGAGCCTTTGAATGAGCAGTTCTTC. As protein: CASSSPRTGEPLNEQFF.

This clonotype was recorded a few times. The chain carries TRBV7-9 and TRBJ2-5; maybe TRBD1 (6 bases). Germline V gene sequence: CDR1 SEHNR, CDR2 FQNEAQ (reference sequence). The ends were cut back, 2 bases at V and 1 base at J, with 11 bases in the middle. There are 15 residues in the CDR3. DNA for the CDR3: TGTGCCAGCAGCTTACGTCAGGGGCCCCAAGAGACCCAGTACTTC. Residues: CASSLRQGPQETQYF.

This clonotype was seen a few times. J is TRBJ1-1 and V is TRBV27, with D perhaps matching TRBD1 (5 bases). The germline V gene encodes CDR1 MNHEY and CDR2 SMNVEV (reference sequence). V was pared by 4 bases and J by 6 bases, with 18 bases between. The CDR3 runs to 15 residues. CDR3 loop: CASSSRLGVEPEAFF. CDR3 sequence (DNA): TGTGCCAGCAGTTCGCGATTGGGGGTTGAGCCTGAAGCTTTCTTT.

The rearrangement joins TRBV11-3 to TRBJ2-2; D gene unclear. Trimming took off 1 base at V and 2 bases at J, with 8 bases between the two ends. Germline lookup yields CDR1 SGHNT and CDR2 YENEEA. CDR3 length equals 15 residues. The CDR3 reads CASSLGRKNTGELFF. CDR3 nucleotides: TGTGCCAGCAGCTTAGGCAGGAAAAACACCGGGGAGCTGTTTTTT.

The chain employs TRBV5-1 and TRBJ2-7, with 8 bases aligning to TRBD1. The germline CDR1 and CDR2 sequences are SGHRS and YFSETQ. This CDR3 is 13 amino acids long. V lost 4 bases and J lost 6; bases outside the gene matches: 6. CDR3 DNA: TGCGCCAGCAGCCCTGGACAGGGAGGCGAGCAGTACGTC. Its translation is CASSPGQGGEQYV.

The chain recombines TRBV4-1 with TRBJ1-1; perhaps TRBD1 as D (5 bases). The CDR3 consists of 17 residues. V dropped 2 bases and J dropped 0 bases, with 16 bases sitting between them. The germline V gene has CDR1 MGHRA and CDR2 YSYEKL. DNA of the CDR3: TGCGCCAGCAGCCAATCTCATGGGGGGGTCATGAACACTGAAGCTTTCTTT. It translates to CASSQSHGGVMNTEAFF.

The chain employs TRBV2 and TRBJ2-2; D uncertain. The germline CDR1 and CDR2 sequences are SNHLY and FYNNEI. This CDR3 comprises 12 residues. V lost 7 bases and J lost 5, with 8 bases in between. CDR3 bases: TGTGCCAGCACCCCTATAACCGGGGAGCTGTTTTTT. It specifies CASTPITGELFF.

This clonotype has more than one count but fewer than ten. This rearrangement joins TRBV27 to TRBJ2-3; D ambiguous. The CDR3 length is 14 residues. Germline CDR1 and CDR2: MNHEY and SMNVEV (reference sequence). V was clipped by 6 bases and J by 0 bases, with 10 bases between them. The CDR3 DNA sequence: TGTGCCAGCAGGGAGACCCCGAGCACAGATACGCAGTATTTT. Its protein is CASRETPSTDTQYF.

This clonotype has only a few counts. In DNA form, the CDR3 reads TGTGCCAGCAGCTTGGCTAAGGAGACTGAAGCTTTCTTT. Protein: CASSLAKETEAFF. This chain uses TRBV7-6 with TRBJ1-1; D uncertain. Germline loops: CDR1 SGHVS, CDR2 FNYEAQ. This CDR3 is 13 amino acids long. Trimming cost V 3 bases and J 5 bases, with 10 bases left between them.

The table lists this clonotype with many counts. The V and J genes are TRBV7-2 and TRBJ1-2; no clear D. From germline, CDR1 is SGHTA and CDR2 FQGNSA. The CDR3 length is 12 residues. Between the trimmed V and J ends, which lost 5 bases and 2 bases, there was a span of 6 bases. The CDR3, as DNA: TGTGCCAGCAGCGCCGACAACTATGGCTACACCTTC. Translation gives CASSADNYGYTF.

This clonotype was detected a few times. The gene calls are TRBV12-3 or TRBV12-4 and TRBJ2-7; 8 bases are shared with TRBD2. The J segment lost 3 bases and the V segment lost 6 bases, leaving 7 bases of the junction unmatched. The CDR3 loop spans 14 amino acids. CDR3 DNA sequence: TGTGCCAGCAGCCCGACTAGCGTATTCTACGAGCAGTACTTC. Translated, it gives CASSPTSVFYEQYF.

This clonotype was recorded only once. This sequence joins TRBV27 and TRBJ2-1; maybe TRBD1 (5 bases). Germline V gene data show CDR1 as MNHEY and CDR2 as SMNVEV (reference sequence). This CDR3 is built from 13 residues. Trimming stripped 4 bases from V and 9 bases from J, with 13 bases between. The CDR3 DNA sequence: TGTGCCAGCAGTTCTCCAGGGTGGGCTGAGCAGTTCTTC. As protein: CASSSPGWAEQFF.

Details on this clonotype: The junction shows a germline mismatch at one end, possibly a read error. The chain has TRBV7-7 and TRBJ2-3; maybe TRBD2 (6 bases). This CDR3 contains 17 residues. Per germline, CDR1 SSHAT and CDR2 FNYEAQ (reference sequence). The CDR3 loop is CASSLAAPSASTDTQYF. The CDR3 region has the DNA TGTGCTAGCAGCTTAGCGGCACCCTCAGCTAGCACAGATACGCAGTATTTT.

At least ten counts were recorded for this clonotype. The CDR3 sequence: CASSPNAGNTIYF. DNA for the CDR3: TGTGCCAGCAGCCCTAATGCTGGAAACACCATATATTTT. The chain carries TRBV7-8 and TRBJ1-3, with no clear D. CDR1 and CDR2 (germline): SGHVS, FQNEAQ. V gave up 5 bases and J gave up 2 bases, with 7 bases separating them. CDR3 size: 13 residues.

This clonotype was seen only a few times. The chain is built from TRBV11-2 and TRBJ1-3, with TRBD1 matching 8 bases. The junction had 7 bases not matched to a gene; V was cut back by 5 bases and J by 13 bases. The germline gives CDR1 SGHAT, CDR2 FQNNGV. The CDR3 spans 12 residues. The CDR3 here is CASSPARQGIYF. CDR3 DNA sequence: TGTGCCAGCAGCCCAGCCAGACAGGGGATATATTTT.

This clonotype was detected only a few times. The chain is built from TRBV5-1 and TRBJ1-3, with TRBD1 identical over 9 bases. With 7 bases clipped from V and 2 bases from J, the junction kept 10 bases outside the gene matches. The CDR3 spans 16 residues. Germline V CDR1 and CDR2: SGHRS, YFSETQ. CDR3 DNA: TGCGCCAGCGGCGGGACAGGGATTTTTACTGGAAACACCATATATTTT. Translated: CASGGTGIFTGNTIYF.

The rearrangement joins TRBV6-6 to TRBJ1-3; D not resolved. Germline V gene lookup returns CDR1 MNHNY and CDR2 SVGAGI (reference sequence). The CDR3 loop spans 15 amino acids. V shed 1 base and J shed 0 bases, with 7 bases lying between them. The CDR3 DNA sequence: TGTGCCAGCAGTTACTTAAGTACCTCTGGAAACACCATATATTTT. Residues: CASSYLSTSGNTIYF.

The table lists this clonotype with a few counts. The chain recombines TRBV27 with TRBJ1-5, with 9 bases matching TRBD1. Germline lookup yields CDR1 MNHEY and CDR2 SMNVEV (reference sequence). The trim removed 4 bases at V and 4 bases at J, leaving 2 bases unmatched. This CDR3 has 14 amino acids. The CDR3 region is CASSSQGANQPQHF. In nucleotides, the CDR3 is TGTGCCAGCAGTTCACAGGGGGCGAATCAGCCCCAGCATTTT.